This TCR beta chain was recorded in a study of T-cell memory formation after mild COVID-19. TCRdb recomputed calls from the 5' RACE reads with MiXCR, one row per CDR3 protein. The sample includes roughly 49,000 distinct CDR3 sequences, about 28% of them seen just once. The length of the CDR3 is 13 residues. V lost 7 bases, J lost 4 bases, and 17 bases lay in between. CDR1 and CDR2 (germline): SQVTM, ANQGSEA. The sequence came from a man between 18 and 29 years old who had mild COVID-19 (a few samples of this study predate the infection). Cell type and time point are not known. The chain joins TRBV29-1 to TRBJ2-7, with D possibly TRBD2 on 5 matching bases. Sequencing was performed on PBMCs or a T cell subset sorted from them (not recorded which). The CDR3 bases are TGCAGCGCTGAGGGAATGGGGTCGTACGAGCAGTACTTC. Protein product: CSAEGMGSYEQYF.